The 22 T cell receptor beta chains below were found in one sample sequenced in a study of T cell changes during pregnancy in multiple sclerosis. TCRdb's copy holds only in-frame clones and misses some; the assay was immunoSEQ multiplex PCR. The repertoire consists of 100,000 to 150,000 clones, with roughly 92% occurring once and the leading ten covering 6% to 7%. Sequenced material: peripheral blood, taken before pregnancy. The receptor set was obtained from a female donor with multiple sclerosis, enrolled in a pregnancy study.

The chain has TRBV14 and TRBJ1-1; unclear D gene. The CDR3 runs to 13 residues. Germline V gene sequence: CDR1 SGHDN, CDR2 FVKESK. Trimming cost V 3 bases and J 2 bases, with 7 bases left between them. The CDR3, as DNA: TGTGCCAGCAGCCAGTCGCTAAACACTGAAGCTTTCTTT. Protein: CASSQSLNTEAFF. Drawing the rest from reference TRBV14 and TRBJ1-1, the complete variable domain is EAGVTQFPSHSVIEKGQTVTLRCDPISGHDNLYWYRRVMGKEIKFLLHFVKESKQDESGMPNNRFLAERTGGTYSTLKVQPAELEDSGVYFCASSQSLNTEAFFGQGTRLTVV.

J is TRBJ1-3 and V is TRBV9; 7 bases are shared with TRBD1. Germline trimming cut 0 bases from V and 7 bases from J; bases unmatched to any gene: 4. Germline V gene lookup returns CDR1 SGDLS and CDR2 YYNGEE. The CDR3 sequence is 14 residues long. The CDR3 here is CASSVDGQVNTIYF. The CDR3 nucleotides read TGTGCCAGCAGCGTAGATGGACAGGTGAACACCATATATTTT.

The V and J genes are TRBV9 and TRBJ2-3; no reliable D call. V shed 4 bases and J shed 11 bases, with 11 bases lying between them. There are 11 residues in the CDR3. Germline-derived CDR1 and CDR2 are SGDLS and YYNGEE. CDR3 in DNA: TGTGCCAGCAGCTCCCTGTCGGGGCAGTATTTT. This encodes CASSSLSGQYF.

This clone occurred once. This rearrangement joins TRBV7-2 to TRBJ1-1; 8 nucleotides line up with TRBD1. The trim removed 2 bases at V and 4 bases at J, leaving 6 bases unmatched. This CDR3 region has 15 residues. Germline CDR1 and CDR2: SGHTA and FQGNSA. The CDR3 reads CASSLQGADGTEAFF. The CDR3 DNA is TGTGCCAGCAGCTTACAGGGGGCAGATGGCACTGAAGCTTTCTTT. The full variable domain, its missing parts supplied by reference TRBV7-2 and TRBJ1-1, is GAGVSQSPSNKVTEKGKDVELRCDPISGHTALYWYRQSLGQGLEFLIYFQGNSAPDKSGLPSDRFSAERTGGSVSTLTIQRTQQEDSAVYLCASSLQGADGTEAFFGQGTRLTVV.

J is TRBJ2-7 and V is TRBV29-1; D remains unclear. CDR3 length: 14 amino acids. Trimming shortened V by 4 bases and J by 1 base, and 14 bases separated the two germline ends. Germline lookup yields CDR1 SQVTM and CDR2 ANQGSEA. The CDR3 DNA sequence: TGCAGCGTTGTCACCCTACCGCCTTCCTACGAGCAGTACTTC. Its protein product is CSVVTLPPSYEQYF.

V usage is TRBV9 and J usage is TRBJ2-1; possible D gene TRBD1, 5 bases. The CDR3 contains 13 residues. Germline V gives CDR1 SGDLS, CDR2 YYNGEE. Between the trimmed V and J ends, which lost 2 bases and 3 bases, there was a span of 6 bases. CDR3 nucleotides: TGTGCCAGCAGCGTGACAGTCTACAATGAGCAGTTCTTC. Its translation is CASSVTVYNEQFF.

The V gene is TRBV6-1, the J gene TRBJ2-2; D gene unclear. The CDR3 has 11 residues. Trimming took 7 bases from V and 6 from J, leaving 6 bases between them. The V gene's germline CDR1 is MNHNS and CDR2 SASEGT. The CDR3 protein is CASILAGELFF. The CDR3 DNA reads TGTGCCAGCATTTTAGCCGGGGAGCTGTTTTTT.

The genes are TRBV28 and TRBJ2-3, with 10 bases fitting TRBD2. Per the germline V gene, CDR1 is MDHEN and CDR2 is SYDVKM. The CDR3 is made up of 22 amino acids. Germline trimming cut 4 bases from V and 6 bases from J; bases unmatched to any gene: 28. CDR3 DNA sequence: TGTGCCAGCAGTTCAGGAGGGGGCCGTGTAGCGGGAGGATCGGGAGTGCGCGATACGCAGTATTTT. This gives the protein CASSSGGGRVAGGSGVRDTQYF.

DNA for the CDR3: TGTGCCACCAGCAGAGATCTCACGCGGGCAAAACTGTTTTTT. Its translation is CATSRDLTRAKLFF. The V call is TRBV15, the J call TRBJ1-4; D remains ambiguous. Germline assignment: CDR1 LNHNV and CDR2 YYDKDF (reference sequence). This CDR3 comprises 14 residues. The V and J ends lost 0 bases and 10 bases respectively, with 12 bases between them. The complete variable domain, with remaining parts taken from reference TRBV15 and TRBJ1-4, reads DAMVIQNPRYQVTQFGKPVTLSCSQTLNHNVMYWYQQKSSQAPKLLFHYYDKDFNNEADTPDNFQSRRPNTSFCFLDIRSPGLGDTAMYLCATSRDLTRAKLFFGSGTQLSVL.

CDR3 nucleotide sequence: TGTGCCAGCAGCCCTAGGACTAGCGGGAGATACGGGGAGCTGTTTTTT. This gives the protein CASSPRTSGRYGELFF. The chain recombines TRBV11-2 with TRBJ2-2, with 13 nucleotides matching TRBD2. The CDR3 runs 16 residues. Germline V lookup: CDR1 SGHAT, CDR2 FQNNGV. J was trimmed by 7 bases and V by 5 bases; bases with no gene match: 7.

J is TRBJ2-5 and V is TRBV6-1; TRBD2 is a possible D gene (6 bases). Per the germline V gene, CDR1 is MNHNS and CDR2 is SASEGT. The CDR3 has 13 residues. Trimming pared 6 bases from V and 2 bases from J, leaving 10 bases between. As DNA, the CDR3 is TGTGCCAGCAGACAGGACTATCAAGAGACCCAGTACTTC. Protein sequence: CASRQDYQETQYF.

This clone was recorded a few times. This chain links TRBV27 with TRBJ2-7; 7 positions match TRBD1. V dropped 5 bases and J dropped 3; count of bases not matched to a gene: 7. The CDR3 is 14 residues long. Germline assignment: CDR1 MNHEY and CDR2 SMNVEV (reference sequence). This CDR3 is CASSLRQGGYEQYF. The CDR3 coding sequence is TGTGCCAGCAGTCTTCGACAGGGCGGCTACGAGCAGTACTTC.

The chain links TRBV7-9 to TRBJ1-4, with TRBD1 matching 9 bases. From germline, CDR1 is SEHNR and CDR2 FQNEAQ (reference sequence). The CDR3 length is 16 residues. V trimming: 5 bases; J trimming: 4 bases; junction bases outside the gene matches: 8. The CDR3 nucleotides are TGTGCCAGCAGCCTACCCACGGACAGGGGTAATGAAAAACTGTTTTTT. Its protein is CASSLPTDRGNEKLFF.

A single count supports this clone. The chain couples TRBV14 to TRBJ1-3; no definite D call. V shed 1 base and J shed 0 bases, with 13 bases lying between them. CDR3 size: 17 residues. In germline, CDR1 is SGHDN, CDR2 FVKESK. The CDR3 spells CASSQVGRRSSGNTIYF. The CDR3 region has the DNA TGTGCCAGCAGCCAAGTCGGCCGGAGATCCTCTGGAAACACCATATATTTT. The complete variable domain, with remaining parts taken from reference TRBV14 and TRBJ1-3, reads EAGVTQFPSHSVIEKGQTVTLRCDPISGHDNLYWYRRVMGKEIKFLLHFVKESKQDESGMPNNRFLAERTGGTYSTLKVQPAELEDSGVYFCASSQVGRRSSGNTIYFGEGSWLTVV.

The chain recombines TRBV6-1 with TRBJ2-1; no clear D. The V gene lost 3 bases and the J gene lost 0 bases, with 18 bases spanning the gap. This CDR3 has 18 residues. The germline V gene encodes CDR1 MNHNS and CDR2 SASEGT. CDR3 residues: CASSDPPGAVFSYNEQFF. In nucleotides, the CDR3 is TGTGCCAGCAGTGACCCCCCTGGAGCCGTCTTCTCCTACAATGAGCAGTTCTTC.

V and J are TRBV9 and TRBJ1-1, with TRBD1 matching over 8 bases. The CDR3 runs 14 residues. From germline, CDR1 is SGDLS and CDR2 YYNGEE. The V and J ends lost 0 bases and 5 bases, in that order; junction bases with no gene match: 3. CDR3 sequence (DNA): TGTGCCAGCAGCGTAGATTACAGGGGGACTGAAGCTTTCTTT. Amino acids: CASSVDYRGTEAFF.

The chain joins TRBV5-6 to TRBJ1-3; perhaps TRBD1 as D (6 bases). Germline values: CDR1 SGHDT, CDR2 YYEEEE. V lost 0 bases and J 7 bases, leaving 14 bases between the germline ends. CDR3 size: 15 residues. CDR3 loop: CASSLVRGAINTIYF. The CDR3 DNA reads TGTGCCAGCAGCTTGGTCAGGGGAGCGATCAACACCATATATTTT.

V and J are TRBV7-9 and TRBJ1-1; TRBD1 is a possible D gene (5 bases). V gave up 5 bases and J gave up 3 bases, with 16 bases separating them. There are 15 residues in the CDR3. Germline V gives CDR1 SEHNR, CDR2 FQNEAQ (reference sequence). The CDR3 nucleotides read TGTGCCAGCAGCCCAAAAGGAGGGGCGGACACTGAAGCTTTCTTT. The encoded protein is CASSPKGGADTEAFF. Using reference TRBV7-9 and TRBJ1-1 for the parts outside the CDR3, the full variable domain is DTGVSQNPRHKITKRGQNVTFRCDPISEHNRLYWYRQTLGQGPEFLTYFQNEAQLEKSRLLSDRFSAERPKGSFSTLEIQRTEQGDSAMYLCASSPKGGADTEAFFGQGTRLTVV.

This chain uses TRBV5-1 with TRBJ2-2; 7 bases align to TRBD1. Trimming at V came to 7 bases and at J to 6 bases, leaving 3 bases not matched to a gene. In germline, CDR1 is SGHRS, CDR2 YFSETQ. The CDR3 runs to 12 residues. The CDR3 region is CASGRGSGELFF. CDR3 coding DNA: TGCGCCAGCGGCAGGGGGTCCGGGGAGCTGTTTTTT.

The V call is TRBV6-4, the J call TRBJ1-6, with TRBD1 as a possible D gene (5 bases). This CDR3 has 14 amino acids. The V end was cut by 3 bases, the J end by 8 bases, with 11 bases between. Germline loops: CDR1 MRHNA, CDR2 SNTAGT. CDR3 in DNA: TGTGCCAGCAGTGAAGGACACGGGTATTCACCCCTCCACTTT. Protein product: CASSEGHGYSPLHF.

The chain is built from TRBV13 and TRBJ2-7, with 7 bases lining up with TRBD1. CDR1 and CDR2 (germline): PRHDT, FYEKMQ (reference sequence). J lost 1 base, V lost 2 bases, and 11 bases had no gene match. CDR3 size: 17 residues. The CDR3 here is CASSLKGVTGSSYEQYF. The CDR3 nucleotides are TGTGCCAGCAGCTTAAAGGGAGTGACAGGGTCGTCCTACGAGCAGTACTTC.

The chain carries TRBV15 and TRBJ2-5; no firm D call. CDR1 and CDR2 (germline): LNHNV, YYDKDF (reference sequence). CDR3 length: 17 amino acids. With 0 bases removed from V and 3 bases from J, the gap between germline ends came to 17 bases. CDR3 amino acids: CATSRDIIFRWEETQYF. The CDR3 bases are TGTGCCACCAGCAGAGATATAATATTCAGGTGGGAAGAGACCCAGTACTTC.